These 25 T cell receptor beta chains were sequenced from one sample in a study of regulatory T cells in long-lasting Graves disease (dated by TCRdb to 2020 to 2022). Reading the label with the study, this specimen's time point is: newly diagnosed GD, antithyroid drugs for less than 3 months. For both TCR sequencing and RNA sequencing, RNA was extracted from PBMCs in TRIzol. Library generation was performed with multiplex PCR. Sequenced on an Illumina HiSeq 4000. TCR beta libraries were built with iRepertoire HTBI primers and Arm-PCR amplification of CDR3 regions. TCRdb trimmed public reads at Q25 via fastp, called clones via MiXCR and kept in-frame beta chains. Duplicate CDR3 protein sequences are folded into a single record with the most common DNA and genes. This sample comprises a few hundred thousand distinct CDR3 sequences, approximately 16% of them detected only once. The ten largest clones represent roughly 23% of the sample.

In addition, the sample was reused for a study of T cells in Graves' hyperthyroidism and ophthalmopathy.

The sequencing used peripheral blood mononuclear cells (PBMCs), collected at new diagnosis, from a patient treated with antithyroid drugs. The receptors stem from a woman under 30 with Graves disease. Donor details come from another sample of the same person, matched by shared clones.

This sequence joins TRBV7-3 and TRBJ2-1, with 8 bases fitting TRBD2. Germline loops: CDR1 SGHTA, CDR2 FQGTGA. The CDR3 sequence is 15 residues long. Trimming cost V 5 bases and J 8 bases; bases outside gene matches: 11. DNA for the CDR3: TGTGCCAGCAGCGCCGGGACTAGTGGTTTGGATGAGCAGTTCTTC. Amino acids: CASSAGTSGLDEQFF.

Regarding this clonotype: With a much larger clone just one base away, this may be a read error. V and J are TRBV6-1 and TRBJ2-3, with 12 bases that match TRBD2. CDR3 size: 18 residues. Germline-derived CDR1 and CDR2 are MNHNS and SASEGT. The CDR3 region is CASSSLTSGRRVTDTQCF. The CDR3 DNA reads TGTGCCAGCAGCTCTCTGACTAGCGGGAGAAGGGTCACAGATACGCAGTGTTTT.

Concerning this clonotype: A much larger clone differs from this one at a single base, so this may be a read error. The CDR3 sequence: CASQYYNEQLF. The CDR3 DNA reads as TGTGCCAGCCAATACTACAATGAGCAGCTCTTC. This chain joins TRBV2 and TRBJ2-1; D uncertain. This CDR3 has 11 amino acids. Looked up from germline, CDR1 is SNHLY and CDR2 is FYNNEI.

This clonotype was picked up many times. The CDR3: CASSLRPSGSDNEQFF. The CDR3 DNA reads as TGTGCCAGCAGCTTACGCCCTAGCGGGTCCGACAATGAGCAGTTCTTC. The chain is built from TRBV7-9 and TRBJ2-1; TRBD2 matches at 8 bases. Per germline, CDR1 SEHNR and CDR2 FQNEAQ (reference sequence). Trimming removed 2 bases from V and 5 bases from J; junction bases left unmatched: 8. The CDR3 runs 16 residues.

A few counts support this clonotype. The J gene is TRBJ1-4, the V gene TRBV7-9, with D tentatively TRBD1 (5 bases). CDR3 length equals 14 residues. Germline values: CDR1 SEHNR, CDR2 FQNEAQ (reference sequence). Trimming removed 2 bases from V and 8 bases from J, with 12 bases in between. DNA of the CDR3: TGTGCCAGCAGCTTATTCGAGACAGCGGAAAAACTGTTTTTT. Amino acids: CASSLFETAEKLFF.

The V and J genes are TRBV3-1 and TRBJ1-1; the match to TRBD1 covers 8 bases. In germline, CDR1 is LGHDT, CDR2 YNNKEL (reference sequence). Trimming took 3 bases from V and 9 from J; bases not matched to a gene: 6. This CDR3 has 13 residues. The CDR3 DNA is TGTGCCAGCAGCCATCGCGGACAGGGCAAAGCTTTCTTT. Its protein is CASSHRGQGKAFF.

The V and J genes are TRBV5-1 and TRBJ2-2; TRBD2 agrees at 14 bases. This CDR3 comprises 16 residues. V trimming: 3 bases; J trimming: 5 bases; junction bases outside the gene matches: 3. CDR1 SGHRS and CDR2 YFSETQ come from the germline V gene. The CDR3, as DNA: TGCGCCAGCAGCTCGGGACTAGCGGGAGAGACCGGGGAGCTGTTTTTT. Its translation is CASSSGLAGETGELFF.

This clonotype was found many times. The gene calls are TRBV27 and TRBJ2-7; no clear D gene. The V gene lost 2 bases and the J gene lost 0 bases, with 17 bases spanning the gap. This CDR3 has 17 residues. Looked up from germline, CDR1 is MNHEY and CDR2 is SMNVEV (reference sequence). CDR3 nucleotide sequence: TGTGCCAGCAGTTTAATCGGCTTGGGGTCTAGCTCCTACGAGCAGTACTTC. Amino acid sequence: CASSLIGLGSSSYEQYF.

The genes are TRBV28 and TRBJ2-7; tentative D call: TRBD2 (5 bases). In germline, CDR1 is MDHEN, CDR2 SYDVKM. The CDR3 loop spans 13 amino acids. Trimming pared 7 bases from V and 2 bases from J, leaving 12 bases between. The CDR3 coding sequence is TGTGCCAGCACGCGGCGCGGGCCCTACGAGCAGTACTTC. It specifies CASTRRGPYEQYF.

This clonotype was found many times. V usage is TRBV5-1 and J usage is TRBJ2-1; no firm D call. Trimming stripped 4 bases from V and 5 bases from J, with 13 bases between. Germline CDR1 is SGHRS and CDR2 is YFSETQ. This CDR3 is 14 amino acids long. The CDR3 here is CASSLIRWNNEQFF. The CDR3 DNA sequence: TGCGCCAGCAGCCTCATACGCTGGAACAATGAGCAGTTCTTC.

The CDR3 loop reads CASSYTDRDGGYTF. CDR3 nucleotide sequence: TGCGCCAGCAGCTACACGGACAGGGATGGGGGCTACACCTTC. V and J are TRBV4-1 and TRBJ1-2; 8 bases map to TRBD1. The CDR3 length is 14 residues. Germline values: CDR1 MGHRA, CDR2 YSYEKL. The V segment lost 5 bases and the J segment 8 bases; nucleotides outside the gene matches: 10.

Turning to this clonotype: Given a much more abundant clone one base away, this may be a read error. In this CDR3 the conserved last residue, phenylalanine or tryptophan, is missing, so a read error is likely. The genes are TRBV20-1 and TRBJ2-3; D is possibly TRBD2 (5 bases). Germline CDR1 reads DFQATT; CDR2 reads SNEGSKA (reference sequence). The CDR3 length is 14 residues. Between the trimmed V and J ends, which lost 1 base and 3 bases, there was a span of 11 bases. The chain's CDR3 is CSARAPAATDTQYS. CDR3 DNA: TGCAGTGCTAGAGCCCCAGCGGCGACAGATACGCAGTATTCT.

The sample holds many counts of this clonotype. This chain joins TRBV3-1 and TRBJ2-3, with TRBD2 identical over 7 bases. The J call is in doubt because the DNA end fits TRBJ2-5 better. Germline V gives CDR1 LGHDT, CDR2 YNNKEL (reference sequence). The CDR3 consists of 14 residues. The CDR3 spells CASSQVIAGETQYF. CDR3 coding DNA: TGTGCCAGCAGCCAAGTAATAGCGGGAGAGACCCAGTACTTC.

This clonotype came up many times. This chain links TRBV6-1 with TRBJ2-7; possibly TRBD1 for D (6 bases). This CDR3 spans 12 amino acids. The ends were cut back, 7 bases at V and 5 bases at J, with 12 bases in the middle. From germline, CDR1 is MNHNS and CDR2 SASEGT. The CDR3 sequence: CASTPNRDEQYF. CDR3 bases: TGTGCCAGCACACCGAACAGGGACGAGCAGTACTTC.

This clonotype was observed a few times. The germline gene is not matched at one end of the junction; a read error may be the cause. V usage is TRBV2 and J usage is TRBJ2-1; D uncertain. Germline-derived CDR1 and CDR2 are SNHLY and FYNNEI. The CDR3 has 14 residues. The CDR3 reads CASSPRHQYNEQFF. As DNA, the CDR3 is TGCGCCAGCAGTCCCCGCCATCAGTACAATGAGCAGTTCTTC.

On this clonotype itself: A much bigger clone sits one base away, suggesting this may be a read error. The chain employs TRBV5-5 and TRBJ2-1, with TRBD1 matching over 10 bases. J was trimmed by 10 bases and V by 4 bases; bases with no gene match: 17. Germline-derived CDR1 and CDR2 are SGHKS and YYEKEE (reference sequence). This CDR3 region has 17 residues. CDR3 nucleotides: TGTGCCAGCAGCATAGGACAGGGGGGACTAGTAGCCTACGAGCAGTTCTTC. Translating it yields CASSIGQGGLVAYEQFF.

This clonotype showed up many times. The DNA for the CDR3 is TGTGCCAGCAGCGTAGGACAGGGGGCTAACTATGGCTACACCTTC. This codes for CASSVGQGANYGYTF. The rearrangement links TRBV9 to TRBJ1-2; 9 bases match TRBD1. CDR1 and CDR2 (germline): SGDLS, YYNGEE. J gave up 0 bases and V 0 bases, and 0 bases lay outside the gene matches. This CDR3 contains 15 residues.

This clonotype was seen a few times. V gene TRBV30 combines with J gene TRBJ2-7; 14 nucleotides line up with TRBD2. The germline CDR1 and CDR2 sequences are GTSNPN and SVGIG (reference sequence). CDR3 length: 15 amino acids. V shed 2 bases, J shed 6 bases, and the junction held 6 bases outside the gene matches. The CDR3 is CAWSPGTSGSREQYF. For the CDR3, the DNA is TGTGCCTGGAGTCCCGGGACTAGCGGGAGCCGCGAGCAGTACTTC.

V gene TRBV5-1 combines with J gene TRBJ2-2, with 10 bases identical to TRBD2. Germline CDR1 reads SGHRS; CDR2 reads YFSETQ. The CDR3 is made up of 21 amino acids. V shed 4 bases and J 5 bases; nucleotides not matched to a gene: 23. The CDR3 loop reads CASSPTSSGGKGPGNTGELFF. The DNA for the CDR3 is TGCGCCAGCAGCCCAACTTCTAGCGGGGGCAAAGGCCCTGGAAATACCGGGGAGCTGTTTTTT.

This clonotype has more than one count but fewer than ten. The gene calls are TRBV3-1 and TRBJ2-7; the match to TRBD2 covers 11 bases. The junction had 10 bases not matched to a gene; V was cut back by 1 base and J by 5 bases. The CDR3 runs to 17 residues. Germline CDR1 is LGHDT and CDR2 is YNNKEL (reference sequence). The CDR3 loop reads CASSQASSGRSMNEQYF. The CDR3 DNA is TGTGCCAGCAGCCAAGCGTCTAGCGGGAGGTCAATGAACGAGCAGTACTTC.

The chain has TRBV28 and TRBJ1-1; 11 bases match TRBD1. The CDR3 runs to 15 residues. V lost 6 bases, J lost 7 bases, and 10 bases stayed unmatched. Germline V gene data show CDR1 as MDHEN and CDR2 as SYDVKM. DNA for the CDR3: TGTGCCAGCAGCGAAGGGGACAGGGGGTTTAATGAAGCTTTCTTT. Amino acids: CASSEGDRGFNEAFF.

The chain carries TRBV7-9 and TRBJ2-7; a possible D gene is TRBD1 (5 bases). V shed 1 base and J shed 2 bases, with 15 bases lying between them. Germline V CDR1 and CDR2: SEHNR, FQNEAQ (reference sequence). The CDR3 covers 16 residues. CDR3 in DNA: TGTGCCAGCAGCTTAGAGTCCGGACAAGTCGCCTACGAGCAGTACTTC. As protein: CASSLESGQVAYEQYF.

This clonotype was counted only a few times. The J gene is TRBJ1-3, the V gene TRBV28; 8 bases are shared with TRBD1. V lost 3 bases and J lost 5; bases outside the gene matches: 3. Germline values: CDR1 MDHEN, CDR2 SYDVKM. This CDR3 is built from 14 residues. CDR3 region: CASSFGQGRNTIYF. In nucleotides, the CDR3 is TGTGCCAGCAGTTTCGGACAGGGACGAAACACCATATATTTT.

V and J are TRBV19 and TRBJ1-2; possibly TRBD1 for D (5 bases). Per the germline V gene, CDR1 is LNHDA and CDR2 is SQIVND (reference sequence). Trimming took off 5 bases at V and 7 bases at J, with 14 bases between the two ends. The CDR3 is made up of 13 amino acids. The CDR3: CASSYRDLSGYTF. DNA for the CDR3: TGTGCCAGTAGTTACCGGGACCTTTCTGGCTACACCTTC.

This clonotype was seen ten or more times. The chain joins TRBV6-2 or TRBV6-3 to TRBJ2-1, with 8 bases identical to TRBD2. Germline CDR1 MNHEY, CDR2 SVGEGT. The CDR3 sequence is 16 residues long. J was trimmed by 5 bases and V by 1 base; bases with no gene match: 7. CDR3 residues: CASSYLAGGIDNEQFF. The CDR3 coding sequence is TGTGCCAGCAGTTACTTGGCGGGAGGCATCGACAATGAGCAGTTCTTC.